The present TCR beta chain was sequenced within a study of blood T cell repertoires in COVID-19. Study-level information: T cells, B-cell-depleted T cells, or PBMCs provided the cDNA or gDNA that served as material.

TCRdb's table, derived via immunoSEQ multiplex PCR, lists solely in-frame clones and lacks some. Here the sample spans about 260,000 clones, 87% being singletons. The ends were cut back, 5 bases at V and 3 bases at J, with 13 bases in the middle. The CDR3 sequence is 14 residues long. CDR1 is LGHNA, CDR2 YNFKEQ, per germline. V is TRBV4-2 and J is TRBJ2-5; D possibly corresponds to TRBD1 (5 bases). The sample consisted of peripheral blood. This sequence was found in a woman between 45 and 65 years old who had recovered from COVID-19. The CDR3 nucleotides are TGTGCCAGCAGCGTACAGGCCCGCGAAGAGACCCAGTACTTC. It codes for CASSVQAREETQYF.